The 30 T cell receptor beta chains below come from one sample, sequenced in a study of shared clonotypes between healthy human individuals. Assay: immunoSEQ multiplex PCR; the TCRdb copy retains only in-frame clones and omits some. The sample yields about 820,000 clones, 92% seen once. Only CD45RO-negative cells positively selected for CCR7 counted as naive CD8 cells, so terminally differentiated effector memory CD45RA+ cells were excluded. The sequencing sample was made of naive CD8+ T cells sorted from blood. The receptors shown here come from a man aged 25-40 years in good health.

This chain links TRBV19 with TRBJ2-7, with 7 bases fitting TRBD2. The junction had 10 bases not matched to a gene; V was cut back by 8 bases and J by 3 bases. The germline V gene encodes CDR1 LNHDA and CDR2 SQIVND (reference sequence). The CDR3 consists of 14 residues. The CDR3 here is CASAPASGGYEQYF. The CDR3 nucleotides are TGTGCCAGTGCCCCGGCTAGCGGAGGCTACGAGCAGTACTTC.

As to this clone: This specimen includes other DNA sequences encoding the same CDR3. The gene calls are TRBV27 and TRBJ2-7, with D possibly being TRBD1 (6 bases). This CDR3 spans 12 amino acids. The V and J ends lost 3 bases and 4 bases respectively, with 7 bases between them. Germline loops: CDR1 MNHEY, CDR2 SMNVEV (reference sequence). The CDR3 nucleotides are TGTGCCAGCAGTTTCAGGGGTTACGAGCAGTACTTC. Translation: CASSFRGYEQYF.

V usage is TRBV6-4 and J usage is TRBJ1-5; no reliable D call. The CDR3 has 13 residues. The V end was cut by 8 bases, the J end by 4 bases, with 12 bases between. In germline, CDR1 is MRHNA, CDR2 SNTAGT. CDR3 sequence: CASEVGSNQPQHF. Written as DNA, the CDR3 is TGTGCCAGCGAAGTAGGAAGTAATCAGCCCCAGCATTTT.

This rearrangement joins TRBV10-2 to TRBJ2-7; no firm D call. The germline V gene has CDR1 WSHSY and CDR2 SAAADI. The CDR3 extends over 11 amino acids. Trimming left V 1 base short and J 3 bases short, with 1 base between. CDR3 in amino acids: CASSEFYEQYF. CDR3 DNA sequence: TGCGCCAGCAGTGAGTTCTACGAGCAGTACTTC.

This chain links TRBV25-1 with TRBJ2-7, with D perhaps matching TRBD2 (5 bases). The germline V and J ends were trimmed by 4 bases and 6 bases, with 16 bases remaining between them. Germline CDR1 MGHDK, CDR2 SYGVNS. The CDR3 is 14 residues long. CDR3 nucleotide sequence: TGTGCCAGCAGTGCCCGGGATACGGGTCCCGAGCAGTACTTC. Its protein product is CASSARDTGPEQYF.

CDR3 sequence reads: CASSLFLSYEQYF. DNA for the CDR3: TGTGCCAGCAGCTTGTTCCTCTCCTACGAGCAGTACTTC. This chain links TRBV7-9 with TRBJ2-7, with unresolved D. Germline loops: CDR1 SEHNR, CDR2 FQNEAQ (reference sequence). The V and J ends lost 3 bases and 0 bases respectively, with 6 bases between them. The CDR3 totals 13 residues. The whole variable domain, filled in from reference TRBV7-9 and TRBJ2-7, reads DTGVSQNPRHKITKRGQNVTFRCDPISEHNRLYWYRQTLGQGPEFLTYFQNEAQLEKSRLLSDRFSAERPKGSFSTLEIQRTEQGDSAMYLCASSLFLSYEQYFGPGTRLTVT.

The chain links TRBV27 to TRBJ2-4; D is undetermined. The CDR3 has 14 residues. Germline loops: CDR1 MNHEY, CDR2 SMNVEV (reference sequence). Trimming shortened V by 0 bases and J by 2 bases, and 5 bases separated the two germline ends. CDR3 sequence: CASSLSYPKNIQYF. The CDR3 region has the DNA TGTGCCAGCAGTTTATCGTATCCCAAAAACATTCAGTACTTC.

The chain couples TRBV19 to TRBJ2-1; D might be TRBD2 (6 bases). The germline gives CDR1 LNHDA, CDR2 SQIVND (reference sequence). With 2 bases removed from V and 8 bases from J, the gap between germline ends came to 16 bases. The CDR3 runs to 15 residues. CDR3 in amino acids: CASSIRSGGTDEQFF. CDR3 coding DNA: TGTGCCAGTAGTATACGAAGCGGAGGGACTGATGAGCAGTTCTTC.

V usage is TRBV7-2 and J usage is TRBJ1-2, with 7 bases that match TRBD1. V gave up 1 base and J gave up 2 bases; unmatched junction bases: 7. Germline values: CDR1 SGHTA, CDR2 FQGNSA. The length of the CDR3 is 16 residues. The CDR3, as DNA: TGTGCCAGCAGCTTAGATGGGGACAGTTTGAACTATGGCTACACCTTC. Its protein is CASSLDGDSLNYGYTF.

This clone was picked up a small number of times. The chain employs TRBV10-3 and TRBJ1-1; the D is unclear. Trimming took off 6 bases at V and 1 base at J, with 6 bases between the two ends. CDR1 ENHRY and CDR2 SYGVKD come from the germline V gene. The CDR3 is 12 residues long. The CDR3 loop is CAISSENTEAFF. The CDR3 nucleotides read TGTGCCATCAGCAGTGAGAACACTGAAGCTTTCTTT.

V gene TRBV12-5 combines with J gene TRBJ1-2; no clear D gene. The CDR3 runs to 13 residues. Germline lookup yields CDR1 LGHNT and CDR2 FRNRAP. Trimming pared 6 bases from V and 1 base from J, leaving 9 bases between. CDR3 in DNA: TGTGCTAGTGGCGAGAACAGTAACTATGGCTACACCTTC. It translates to CASGENSNYGYTF. Together with reference TRBV12-5 and TRBJ1-2, the CDR3 gives the full variable domain: DARVTQTPRHKVTEMGQEVTMRCQPILGHNTVFWYRQTMMQGLELLAYFRNRAPLDDSGMPKDRFSAEMPDATLATLKIQPSEPRDSAVYFCASGENSNYGYTFGSGTRLTVV.

This clone occurred once. The rearrangement links TRBV29-1 to TRBJ2-2, with 12 bases identical to TRBD1. V shed 7 bases and J 8 bases; nucleotides not matched to a gene: 14. The germline gives CDR1 SQVTM, CDR2 ANQGSEA. The CDR3 sequence is 16 residues long. The CDR3 DNA sequence: TGCAGCGCGTTCAAGCGGGACAGGGGGCCTGAGGGGGAGCTGTTTTTT. Translation gives CSAFKRDRGPEGELFF.

The V gene is TRBV7-9, the J gene TRBJ2-7; D might be TRBD1 or TRBD2, each matching 5 bases. Looked up from germline, CDR1 is SEHNR and CDR2 is FQNEAQ (reference sequence). This CDR3 is built from 14 residues. V lost 1 base and J 4 bases, leaving 11 bases between the germline ends. The CDR3 sequence is CASSLEGTEYEQYF. Written as DNA, the CDR3 is TGTGCCAGCAGCTTAGAAGGGACCGAGTACGAGCAGTACTTC.

The genes are TRBV19 and TRBJ2-4, with D unclear. CDR1 and CDR2 (germline): LNHDA, SQIVND (reference sequence). Trimming removed 1 base from V and 1 base from J, with 8 bases in between. CDR3 length: 15 residues. The CDR3 nucleotides read TGTGCCAGTAGTATAGTGGCAGGTGCCAAAAACATTCAGTACTTC. Its protein is CASSIVAGAKNIQYF.

This chain joins TRBV7-7 and TRBJ2-1; D remains ambiguous. The CDR3 has 13 residues. Germline CDR1 and CDR2: SSHAT and FNYEAQ (reference sequence). The V end lost 3 bases, the J end lost 0 bases, and 3 bases lay between the germline ends. This CDR3 reads CASSLSSYNEQFF. The CDR3 DNA follows: TGTGCCAGCAGCTTGAGCTCCTACAATGAGCAGTTCTTC.

The genes are TRBV28 and TRBJ2-5; D uncertain. This CDR3 is built from 13 residues. V was shortened by 4 bases and J by 5 bases, with 11 bases between the two germline ends. Germline V CDR1 and CDR2: MDHEN, SYDVKM. The CDR3: CASSWVAWETQYF. The DNA of the CDR3 is TGTGCCAGCAGTTGGGTCGCGTGGGAGACCCAGTACTTC.

The genes are TRBV7-2 and TRBJ1-1; weak D call: TRBD1 (5 bases). Germline CDR1 reads SGHTA; CDR2 reads FQGNSA. Trimming left V 5 bases short and J 3 bases short, with 19 bases between. The CDR3 contains 16 residues. The CDR3 protein is CASSLGPGPNDTEAFF. The CDR3, as DNA: TGTGCCAGCAGCCTAGGTCCGGGACCCAACGACACTGAAGCTTTCTTT. Variable domain in full (rest from reference TRBV7-2 and TRBJ1-1): GAGVSQSPSNKVTEKGKDVELRCDPISGHTALYWYRQSLGQGLEFLIYFQGNSAPDKSGLPSDRFSAERTGGSVSTLTIQRTQQEDSAVYLCASSLGPGPNDTEAFFGQGTRLTVV.

The V and J genes are TRBV9 and TRBJ2-1, with 10 bases matching TRBD1. The CDR3 runs to 15 residues. The junction had 9 bases not matched to a gene; V was cut back by 4 bases and J by 8 bases. Per germline, CDR1 SGDLS and CDR2 YYNGEE. The CDR3 is CASSTSGTGVDEQFF. The CDR3 DNA reads as TGTGCCAGCAGCACCTCCGGGACAGGGGTCGATGAGCAGTTCTTC.

The chain employs TRBV7-9 and TRBJ2-1, with 9 bases identical to TRBD2. There are 13 residues in the CDR3. V shed 6 bases, J shed 10 bases, and the junction held 7 bases outside the gene matches. In germline, CDR1 is SEHNR, CDR2 FQNEAQ (reference sequence). The CDR3 reads CASSPGTSFEQFF. In DNA, the CDR3 is TGTGCCAGCAGTCCCGGGACTAGCTTCGAGCAGTTCTTC.

The gene calls are TRBV10-1 and TRBJ2-7; D possibly corresponds to TRBD1 (6 bases). Germline V gene lookup returns CDR1 WNHNN and CDR2 SYGVQD (reference sequence). The CDR3 spans 13 residues. V was cut by 3 bases and J by 2 bases, with 8 bases left in between. CDR3: CASSEPGAYEQYF. The CDR3 region has the DNA TGCGCCAGCAGTGAACCAGGGGCCTACGAGCAGTACTTC.

J is TRBJ2-2 and V is TRBV27, with D perhaps matching TRBD1 (6 bases). V shed 6 bases and J shed 1 base, with 6 bases lying between them. The CDR3 loop spans 13 amino acids. Germline V CDR1 and CDR2: MNHEY, SMNVEV (reference sequence). The CDR3 bases are TGTGCCAGCAGGACAGGGAACACCGGGGAGCTGTTTTTT. It encodes CASRTGNTGELFF.

The chain employs TRBV7-8 and TRBJ2-3; a possible D gene is TRBD2 (6 bases). This CDR3 is 16 amino acids long. V was trimmed by 3 bases and J by 2 bases, leaving 15 bases between them. CDR1 and CDR2 (germline): SGHVS, FQNEAQ. CDR3 residues: CASSFLSRGFTDTQYF. The CDR3 region has the DNA TGTGCCAGCAGCTTTCTTTCCCGGGGGTTCACAGATACGCAGTATTTT.

J is TRBJ2-3 and V is TRBV6-1; D is possibly TRBD2 (6 bases). V was clipped by 5 bases and J by 4 bases, with 16 bases between them. Looked up from germline, CDR1 is MNHNS and CDR2 is SASEGT. This CDR3 has 15 amino acids. CDR3 bases: TGTGCCAGCAGTCTCCCCTGGAGGGCCCCAGATACGCAGTATTTT. Protein sequence: CASSLPWRAPDTQYF.

V gene TRBV7-6 combines with J gene TRBJ2-6, with 7 bases fitting TRBD1. Unmatched junction bases numbered 14, after V lost 5 bases and J lost 1 base. CDR1 and CDR2 (germline): SGHVS, FNYEAQ. The CDR3 extends over 19 amino acids. The CDR3 spells CASSPFAGTVRSGANVLTF. CDR3 DNA: TGTGCCAGCAGCCCCTTCGCCGGGACAGTTCGGTCTGGGGCCAACGTCCTGACTTTC. The full variable domain, its missing parts supplied by reference TRBV7-6 and TRBJ2-6, is GAGVSQSPRYKVTKRGQDVALRCDPISGHVSLYWYRQALGQGPEFLTYFNYEAQQDKSGLPNDRFSAERPEGSISTLTIQRTEQRDSAMYRCASSPFAGTVRSGANVLTFGAGSRLTVL.

This chain uses TRBV19 with TRBJ2-1; 10 bases align to TRBD1. J was trimmed by 5 bases and V by 3 bases; bases with no gene match: 4. The CDR3 has 15 amino acids. CDR1 is LNHDA, CDR2 SQIVND, per germline (reference sequence). The CDR3 DNA is TGTGCCAGTAGTATGGGACAGGGGTTCAACAATGAGCAGTTCTTC. Protein: CASSMGQGFNNEQFF.

The V and J genes are TRBV4-1 and TRBJ2-3; the D is unclear. CDR3 length equals 15 residues. V dropped 0 bases and J dropped 6 bases, with 13 bases sitting between them. CDR1 MGHRA and CDR2 YSYEKL come from the germline V gene. The CDR3 reads CASSQEWSRHDTQYF. CDR3 nucleotides: TGCGCCAGCAGCCAAGAGTGGTCCAGGCACGATACGCAGTATTTT.

The chain joins TRBV6-5 to TRBJ2-7; D gene unclear. Germline-derived CDR1 and CDR2 are MNHEY and SVGAGI. This CDR3 has 12 residues. V gave up 10 bases and J gave up 0 bases, with 10 bases separating them. CDR3 in DNA: TGTGCCACCTCCTACGGCTCCTACGAGCAGTACTTC. Protein product: CATSYGSYEQYF.

V usage is TRBV6-5 and J usage is TRBJ1-4; 7 bases match TRBD1. There are 13 residues in the CDR3. J gave up 6 bases and V 6 bases, and 4 bases lay outside the gene matches. Looked up from germline, CDR1 is MNHEY and CDR2 is SVGAGI. For the CDR3, the DNA is TGTGCCAGCAGCCCCACAGGGGATGAAAAACTGTTTTTT. It translates to CASSPTGDEKLFF.

The chain is built from TRBV18 and TRBJ2-3, with 9 positions matching TRBD1. This CDR3 comprises 18 residues. CDR1 KGHSH and CDR2 LQKENI come from the germline V gene. V was pared by 3 bases and J by 4 bases, with 14 bases of the junction left unmatched. Here the CDR3 reads CASSPSPGQGSTPDTQYF. CDR3 in DNA: TGTGCCAGCTCACCGAGCCCGGGACAGGGCTCAACCCCAGATACGCAGTATTTT.

The chain employs TRBV6-6 and TRBJ2-3; 7 bases match TRBD2. The CDR3 runs 16 residues. In germline, CDR1 is MNHNY, CDR2 SVGAGI (reference sequence). V lost 6 bases and J lost 3; bases outside the gene matches: 12. The CDR3 sequence: CASRPLVRGGTDTQYF. The DNA of the CDR3 is TGTGCCAGCAGACCCTTAGTACGGGGAGGGACAGATACGCAGTATTTT.